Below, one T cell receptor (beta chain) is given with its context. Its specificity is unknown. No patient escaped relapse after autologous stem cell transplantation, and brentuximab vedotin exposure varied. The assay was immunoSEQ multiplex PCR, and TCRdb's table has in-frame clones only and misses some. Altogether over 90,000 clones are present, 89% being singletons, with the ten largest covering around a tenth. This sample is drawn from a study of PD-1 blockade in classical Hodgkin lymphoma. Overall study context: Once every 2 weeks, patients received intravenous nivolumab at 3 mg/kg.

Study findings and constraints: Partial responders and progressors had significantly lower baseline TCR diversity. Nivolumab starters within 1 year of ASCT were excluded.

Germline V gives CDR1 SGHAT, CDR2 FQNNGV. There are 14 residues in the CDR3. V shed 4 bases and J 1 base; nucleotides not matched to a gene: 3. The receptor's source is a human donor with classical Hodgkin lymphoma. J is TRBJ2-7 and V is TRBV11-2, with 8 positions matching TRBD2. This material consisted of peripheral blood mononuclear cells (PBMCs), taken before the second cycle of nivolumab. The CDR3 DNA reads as TGTGCCAGCAGCTATTCTAGCGGGTCCTACGAGCAGTACTTC. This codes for CASSYSSGSYEQYF.